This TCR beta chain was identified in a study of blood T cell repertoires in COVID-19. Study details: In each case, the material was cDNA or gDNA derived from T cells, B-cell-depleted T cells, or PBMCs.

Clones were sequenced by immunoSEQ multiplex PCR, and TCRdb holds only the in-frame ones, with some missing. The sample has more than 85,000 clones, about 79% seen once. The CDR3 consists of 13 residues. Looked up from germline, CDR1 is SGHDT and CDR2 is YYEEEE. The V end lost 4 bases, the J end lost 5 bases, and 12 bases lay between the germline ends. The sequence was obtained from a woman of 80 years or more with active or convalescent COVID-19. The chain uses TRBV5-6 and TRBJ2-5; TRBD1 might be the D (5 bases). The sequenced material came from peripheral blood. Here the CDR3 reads CASSGAPRETQYF. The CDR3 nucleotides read TGTGCCAGCAGCGGGGCCCCACGCGAGACCCAGTACTTC.